Listed below are T cell receptor beta chains from one sample, sequenced in a study of blood T cells in healthy people across ages. TCRdb ran MiXCR on the 5' RACE reads and lists one entry per CDR3 protein. In the table there are about 560,000 distinct CDR3 sequences, approximately 26% of which are singletons. This sample was also put to use in a study of T cells of mothers and their children.

Sequencing used blood. The receptors shown here come from a boy aged 2 to 9 in good health. The CDR3 runs from the conserved cysteine through the conserved F or W. The order of the fields is clone size, V gene, D gene, J gene, CDR3 protein, CDR3 DNA. The D gene is left open where the match is weak. Clone sizes are given selectively: once, few, many, or a class where the clone is expanded.

.	TRBV6-6	TRBD1	TRBJ2-7	CASSYLGTGGHEQYF	TGTGCCAGCAGTTACCTTGGGACAGGGGGCCACGAGCAGTACTTC
many	TRBV12-3/TRBV12-4	.	TRBJ2-7	CASSIPGLYEQYF	TGTGCCAGCAGTATCCCGGGCCTCTACGAGCAGTACTTC
.	TRBV12-3/TRBV12-4	TRBD1	TRBJ2-5	CASSESGTAQETQYF	TGTGCCAGCAGTGAGTCCGGGACAGCCCAAGAGACCCAGTACTTC
.	TRBV5-1	.	TRBJ1-1	CASRGEGFSTEAFF	TGCGCCAGCAGAGGCGAGGGGTTCAGCACTGAAGCTTTCTTT
.	TRBV20-1	TRBD1	TRBJ1-6	CSARGQGAYSPLHF	TGCAGTGCTAGGGGACAGGGGGCTTATTCACCCCTCCACTTT
.	TRBV5-1	TRBD2	TRBJ2-2	CASSFRLAGENGELFF	TGCGCCAGCAGCTTTCGACTAGCGGGAGAGAACGGGGAGCTGTTTTTT
few	TRBV18	.	TRBJ1-3	CASSPPGDSGNTIYF	TGTGCCAGCTCACCACCGGGAGACTCTGGAAACACCATATATTTT
.	TRBV15	.	TRBJ1-4	CATSRGALSEKLFF	TGTGCCACCAGCAGAGGGGCCCTTAGCGAAAAACTGTTTTTT
many	TRBV29-1	TRBD1	TRBJ2-2	CSVDRGWSGELFF	TGCAGCGTAGACAGGGGATGGAGCGGGGAGCTGTTTTTT
.	TRBV27	TRBD2	TRBJ2-2	CASSLSSAGRAGELFF	TGTGCCAGCAGTTTAAGTTCGGCAGGGAGGGCCGGGGAGCTGTTTTTT
.	TRBV4-2	.	TRBJ2-2	CASSQDRKGFTNTGELFF	TGTGCCAGCAGCCAAGATCGGAAAGGCTTTACGAACACCGGGGAGCTGTTTTTT
.	TRBV7-6	TRBD1	TRBJ2-3	CASSLDPGQGLDTQYF	TGTGCCAGCAGCTTAGATCCGGGACAGGGTTTAGATACGCAGTATTTT
.	TRBV3-1	.	TRBJ2-2	CASRQSGLSNTGELFF	TGTGCCAGCAGGCAATCGGGACTTTCGAACACCGGGGAGCTGTTTTTT
once	TRBV20-1	.	TRBJ1-4	CSADTGEGEKLFF	TGCAGTGCAGACACTGGGGAGGGGGAAAAACTGTTTTTT
.	TRBV6-4	.	TRBJ2-2	CASSEAVTGELFF	TGTGCCAGCAGTGAAGCGGTCACCGGGGAGCTGTTTTTT
.	TRBV7-9	TRBD2	TRBJ2-1	CASSFRTSGRFDEQFF	TGTGCCAGCAGCTTCCGGACTAGCGGGAGGTTCGATGAGCAGTTCTTC
few	TRBV4-1	TRBD2	TRBJ2-7	CASSHGTSGGYEQYF	TGCGCCAGCAGCCATGGGACTAGCGGGGGTTACGAGCAGTACTTC
.	TRBV6-5	.	TRBJ2-5	CASSSGSQLQTQYF	TGTGCCAGCAGTTCAGGCTCCCAGCTGCAGACCCAGTACTTC
.	TRBV2	TRBD1	TRBJ2-3	CASKGQTDTQYF	TGTGCCAGCAAGGGACAGACAGATACGCAGTATTTT
few	TRBV7-9	.	TRBJ2-2	CASSFADSYTGELFF	TGTGCCAGCAGCTTCGCAGACAGCTACACCGGGGAGCTGTTTTTT
.	TRBV7-3	.	TRBJ2-3	CASSLWGGLSTDTQYF	TGTGCCAGCAGCTTATGGGGGGGGCTCAGCACAGATACGCAGTATTTT
few	TRBV12-3/TRBV12-4	.	TRBJ2-2	CASRDLDQGNTGELFF	TGTGCCAGCAGAGATCTAGACCAGGGAAACACCGGGGAGCTGTTTTTT
few	TRBV5-1	.	TRBJ2-1	CASSLGLPGGNEQFF	TGCGCCAGCAGCTTGGGTCTACCAGGGGGGAATGAGCAGTTCTTC
.	TRBV5-5	.	TRBJ2-1	CASSLAWGRDEQFF	TGTGCCAGCAGCTTGGCCTGGGGTCGGGATGAGCAGTTCTTC
once	TRBV24-1	TRBD2	TRBJ2-2	CAAGSGTSPTGELFF	TGTGCCGCCGGCTCCGGGACTAGCCCAACCGGGGAGCTGTTTTTT
.	TRBV7-9	.	TRBJ2-7	CASSSGGFYEQYF	TGTGCCAGCAGCTCCGGGGGTTTCTACGAGCAGTACTTC
.	TRBV5-6	TRBD2	TRBJ2-5	CASSFRSGRGETQYF	TGTGCCAGCAGCTTTCGCAGCGGGAGAGGAGAGACCCAGTACTTC
.	TRBV20-1	TRBD2	TRBJ2-1	CSARRLAGDYNEQFF	TGCAGTGCTCGAAGACTAGCGGGGGACTACAATGAGCAGTTCTTC
few	TRBV5-1	.	TRBJ2-7	CASEIGGTGEQYF	TGCGCCAGCGAGATTGGGGGCACGGGCGAGCAGTACTTC
many	TRBV11-2	TRBD1	TRBJ1-2	CASSSTGAYGYTF	TGTGCCAGCAGCTCGACAGGGGCCTATGGCTACACCTTC
many	TRBV12-5	.	TRBJ1-1	CASGLVNRANTEAFF	TGTGCTAGTGGTTTGGTAAACAGGGCGAACACTGAAGCTTTCTTT
.	TRBV20-1	TRBD2	TRBJ2-1	CSARDSQRDYNEQFF	TGCAGTGCTAGAGATTCCCAGCGGGACTACAATGAGCAGTTCTTC
.	TRBV10-3	TRBD1	TRBJ1-6	CATGTGRDSPLHF	TGTGCCACAGGGACAGGGAGGGACTCACCCCTCCACTTT
few	TRBV30	TRBD1	TRBJ2-5	CAWSLGQSKAQYF	TGTGCCTGGAGTTTGGGACAGTCCAAGGCCCAGTACTTC
.	TRBV27	.	TRBJ2-7	CASSQTLGLGPNSEQYF	TGTGCCAGCAGCCAAACCCTCGGCCTTGGACCCAACTCCGAGCAGTACTTC
few	TRBV12-3/TRBV12-4	.	TRBJ2-3	CASSLLGGTDTQYF	TGTGCCAGCAGTTTGTTAGGGGGTACAGATACGCAGTACTTT
.	TRBV13	.	TRBJ2-3	CASRLGWGNTDTQYF	TGTGCCAGCAGGTTAGGTTGGGGGAACACAGATACGCAGTATTTT
.	TRBV7-2	.	TRBJ2-5	CASSLPLVIETQYF	TGTGCCAGCAGCTTACCGCTGGTTATAGAGACCCAGTACTTC
few	TRBV5-1	.	TRBJ2-7	CASSLGQALSYEQYF	TGCGCCAGCAGCTTGGGGCAGGCGCTCTCCTACGAGCAGTACTTC
.	TRBV30	TRBD1	TRBJ1-6	CAGSGTGLFSPLHF	TGTGCCGGTAGCGGGACAGGGCTGTTTTCACCCCTCCACTTT
few	TRBV28	TRBD1	TRBJ1-4	CASSRTGFQKLFF	TGTGCCAGCAGTCGGACAGGGTTTCAAAAACTGTTTTTT
.	TRBV5-1	TRBD1	TRBJ2-3	CASSLQGWTDTQYF	TGCGCCAGCAGCTTACAGGGGTGGACAGATACGCAGTATTTT
few	TRBV20-1	.	TRBJ2-5	CSASGWRKETQYF	TGCAGTGCTAGCGGCTGGAGAAAAGAGACCCAGTACTTC
few	TRBV3-1	.	TRBJ1-2	CASSQVDKDYGYTF	TGTGCCAGCAGCCAGGTAGACAAGGACTATGGCTACACCTTC
.	TRBV20-1	TRBD2	TRBJ2-5	CSARAGDGRETQYF	TGCAGTGCACGGGCGGGAGATGGGAGAGAGACCCAGTACTTC
few	TRBV29-1	TRBD2	TRBJ2-3	CSVRTSGFSDTQYF	TGCAGCGTCCGGACTAGCGGGTTTTCAGATACGCAGTATTTT
few	TRBV20-1	.	TRBJ2-3	CSAGDRRRGPSQYF	TGCAGTGCTGGAGATCGTCGGAGGGGGCCTTCGCAGTATTTT
.	TRBV12-3/TRBV12-4	.	TRBJ2-3	CASEDGGGTDTQYF	TGTGCCAGTGAAGACGGAGGGGGCACAGATACGCAGTATTTT